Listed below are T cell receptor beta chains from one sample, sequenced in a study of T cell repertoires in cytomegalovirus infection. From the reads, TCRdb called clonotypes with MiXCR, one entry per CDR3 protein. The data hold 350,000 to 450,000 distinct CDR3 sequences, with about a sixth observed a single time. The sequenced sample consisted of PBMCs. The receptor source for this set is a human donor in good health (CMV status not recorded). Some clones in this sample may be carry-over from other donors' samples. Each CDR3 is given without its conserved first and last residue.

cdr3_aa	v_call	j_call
ASSLSTGTGWSEQY	TRBV7-6	TRBJ2-7
ASSLPAGGYNEQF	TRBV7-2	TRBJ2-1
ASSRGGASTDTQY	TRBV28	TRBJ2-3
ASSREGVGTEAF	TRBV4-1	TRBJ1-1
ASSQVANRGHSTNEKLF	TRBV4-2	TRBJ1-4
ASSQERDSFYEQY	TRBV4-3	TRBJ2-7
SAVRGDEQF	TRBV20-1	TRBJ2-1
ASSSRGRHEQF	TRBV18	TRBJ2-1
ASTESASGYNEQF	TRBV25-1	TRBJ2-1
ASSPRRGGQVGTGELF	TRBV27	TRBJ2-2
ATSDLRPADYQYEQY	TRBV24-1	TRBJ2-7
ASSAQPGQGVGGYT	TRBV12-3/TRBV12-4	TRBJ1-2
ASRQGGGANVLT	TRBV7-9	TRBJ2-6
ASSSTSRGGYT	TRBV27	TRBJ1-2
ASSPGRDRLYEQY	TRBV4-3	TRBJ2-7
ASSSQGPSGYTDTQY	TRBV7-2	TRBJ2-3
ASSQVVGGTHEF	TRBV4-1	TRBJ2-1
ASSLVPADETQY	TRBV7-4	TRBJ2-5